This TCR beta chain is drawn from a study of CD8 T cells in ankylosing spondylitis. Study results and caveats: There was a TCR beta motif, made of several highly homologous variants, that appeared characteristic of ankylosing spondylitis blood.

As regards this clonotype: The antigen is not known.

The CDR3 is 13 amino acids. V lost 6 bases to trimming and J lost 3 bases; unmatched junction nucleotides: 2. Germline loops: CDR1 MNHEY, CDR2 SMNVEV (reference sequence). TCRdb recomputed calls from the 5' RACE reads with MiXCR, one row per CDR3 protein. Of 150,000 to 200,000 distinct CDR3 sequences listed, 10% to 15% are singletons. This receptor was identified in a female donor with ankylosing spondylitis or in good health (not recorded which). The rearrangement uses TRBV27 and TRBJ1-1; 9 bases are shared with TRBD1. Sequenced: blood, either unsorted or a sorted T cell fraction (not recorded which). CDR3 DNA sequence: TGTGCCAGCAGAGGACAGGGGTACACTGAAGCTTTCTTT. Protein: CASRGQGYTEAFF.